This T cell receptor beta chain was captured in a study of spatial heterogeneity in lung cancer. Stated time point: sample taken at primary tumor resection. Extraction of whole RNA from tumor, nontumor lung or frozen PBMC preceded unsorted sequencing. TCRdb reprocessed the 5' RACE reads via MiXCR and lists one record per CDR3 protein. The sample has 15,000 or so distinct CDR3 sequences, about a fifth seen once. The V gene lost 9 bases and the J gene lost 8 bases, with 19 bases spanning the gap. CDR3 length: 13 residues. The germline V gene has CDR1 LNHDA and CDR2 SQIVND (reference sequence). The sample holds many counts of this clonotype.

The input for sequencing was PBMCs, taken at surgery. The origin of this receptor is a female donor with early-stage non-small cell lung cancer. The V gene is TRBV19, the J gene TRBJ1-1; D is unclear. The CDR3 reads CASQNLGLTEAFF. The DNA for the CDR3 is TGTGCCAGCCAAAATTTAGGCTTGACCGAAGCTTTCTTT.